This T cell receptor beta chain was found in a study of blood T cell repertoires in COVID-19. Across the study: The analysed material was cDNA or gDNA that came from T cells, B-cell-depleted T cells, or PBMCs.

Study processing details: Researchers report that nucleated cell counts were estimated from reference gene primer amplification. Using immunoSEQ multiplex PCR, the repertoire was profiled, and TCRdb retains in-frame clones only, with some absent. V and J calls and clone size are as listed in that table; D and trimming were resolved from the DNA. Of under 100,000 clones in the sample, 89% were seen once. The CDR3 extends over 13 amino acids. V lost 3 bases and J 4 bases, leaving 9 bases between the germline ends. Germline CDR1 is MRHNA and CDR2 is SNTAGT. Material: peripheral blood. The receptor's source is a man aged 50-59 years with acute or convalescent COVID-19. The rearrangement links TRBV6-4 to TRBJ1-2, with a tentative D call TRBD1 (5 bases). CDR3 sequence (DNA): TGTGCCAGCAGTGATCAGGGCGGCTATGGCTACACCTTC. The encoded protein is CASSDQGGYGYTF.